This TCR beta chain was found in a study of blood T cell repertoires in COVID-19. Study information: The origin of the acute and convalescent COVID-19 samples was the United States, Italy and Spain. PBMCs, B-cell-depleted T cells, or T cells were the source of the cDNA or gDNA that made up the material.

The CDR3 is made up of 14 amino acids. Per the germline V gene, CDR1 is GTSNPN and CDR2 is SVGIG (reference sequence). With 4 bases removed from V and 5 bases from J, the gap between germline ends came to 12 bases. This clone was recorded only once. Original methodology: Nucleated cell counts were estimated from reference gene primer amplification. Sequencing was performed with immunoSEQ multiplex PCR; in TCRdb, only in-frame clones are kept and a portion is missing. The DNA was the basis for D and trimming; V, J and clone size are from that table. The sample carries more than 60,000 clones, 84% recorded once.

The sequence came from a man aged 45-65 years with acute or convalescent COVID-19. The chain uses TRBV30 and TRBJ1-6; tentative D call: TRBD1 (6 bases). The sequenced sample consisted of peripheral blood. CDR3 nucleotide sequence: TGTGCCTGGAAGCTACAGGGACATAATTCACCCCTCCACTTT. Residues: CAWKLQGHNSPLHF.